The next 22 T cell receptor beta chains were all read from a single sample in a study of shared clonotypes between healthy human individuals. Clones were sequenced by immunoSEQ multiplex PCR, and TCRdb holds only the in-frame ones, with some missing. In the table there are just over 2,000,000 clones, 85% to 95% of which are singletons. Sequencing used naive CD4+ T cells sorted from blood. The subset was: CD45RA+ positively selected. The receptor source for this set is a man between 18 and 35 years old in good health.

V and J are TRBV10-1 and TRBJ1-1; D gene uncertain. CDR1 and CDR2 from the germline V gene are WNHNN and SYGVQD (reference sequence). V lost 3 bases and J lost 1, with 6 bases in between. The CDR3 has 13 amino acids. The CDR3 region has the DNA TGCGCCAGCAGTGAAGGGAGGAACACTGAAGCTTTCTTT. Its protein product is CASSEGRNTEAFF.

This chain connects TRBV18 to TRBJ1-3; 7 bases agree with TRBD1. The CDR3 runs to 16 residues. V lost 0 bases to trimming and J lost 3 bases; unmatched junction nucleotides: 5. The germline gives CDR1 KGHSH, CDR2 LQKENI. The CDR3 coding sequence is TGTGCCAGCTCACCACCGGGACAGCGAAATGGAAACACCATATATTTT. This encodes CASSPPGQRNGNTIYF. The full variable domain, rest sourced from reference TRBV18 and TRBJ1-3, is NAGVMQNPRHLVRRRGQEARLRCSPMKGHSHVYWYRQLPEEGLKFMVYLQKENIIDESGMPKERFSAEFPKEGPSILRIQQVVRGDSAAYFCASSPPGQRNGNTIYFGEGSWLTVV.

Comment on this clone: Other DNA sequences within the sample encode an identical CDR3. The rearrangement joins TRBV5-1 to TRBJ1-3; the D gene is possibly TRBD1 (6 bases). The germline gives CDR1 SGHRS, CDR2 YFSETQ. CDR3 size: 16 residues. The V gene lost 0 bases and the J gene lost 1 base, with 11 bases spanning the gap. The CDR3 sequence is CASSLEGGTSGNTIYF. The CDR3 nucleotides are TGCGCCAGCAGCTTGGAAGGGGGTACATCTGGAAACACCATATATTTT.

The CDR3 spells CASTWGPYNEQFF. CDR3 in DNA: TGTGCCAGCACGTGGGGGCCCTACAATGAGCAGTTCTTC. This sequence joins TRBV27 and TRBJ2-1; TRBD1 might be the D (6 bases). This CDR3 contains 13 residues. From germline, CDR1 is MNHEY and CDR2 SMNVEV (reference sequence). V lost 7 bases, J lost 2 bases, and 9 bases lay in between.

The rearrangement joins TRBV6-5 to TRBJ2-1; D is possibly TRBD2 (7 bases). Deletions cut 2 bases from V and 5 bases from J, with 16 bases between. Germline V gene lookup returns CDR1 MNHEY and CDR2 SVGAGI. This CDR3 comprises 16 residues. The CDR3, as DNA: TGTGCCAGCAGTTACGCGTTAAGGGGGGGAAACAATGAGCAGTTCTTC. It is translated as CASSYALRGGNNEQFF.

V usage is TRBV9 and J usage is TRBJ2-2; D remains unclear. The V and J ends lost 0 bases and 2 bases respectively, with 11 bases between them. The germline gives CDR1 SGDLS, CDR2 YYNGEE. This CDR3 is built from 16 residues. CDR3 protein: CASSVGWLLNTGELFF. CDR3 coding DNA: TGTGCCAGCAGCGTAGGGTGGCTACTAAACACCGGGGAGCTGTTTTTT. Filled out from reference TRBV9 and TRBJ2-2, the complete variable domain reads DSGVTQTPKHLITATGQRVTLRCSPRSGDLSVYWYQQSLDQGLQFLIQYYNGEERAKGNILERFSAQQFPDLHSELNLSSLELGDSALYFCASSVGWLLNTGELFFGEGSRLTVL.

J is TRBJ1-2 and V is TRBV10-2; D remains unclear. The ends were cut back, 2 bases at V and 3 bases at J, with 4 bases in the middle. Germline V gene lookup returns CDR1 WSHSY and CDR2 SAAADI. This CDR3 has 12 residues. The CDR3 is CASSEADYGYTF. Written as DNA, the CDR3 is TGCGCCAGCAGTGAGGCGGACTATGGCTACACCTTC.

This clone was detected only once. This may be a read error: a much more frequent sequence differs by one nucleotide. The chain combines TRBV6-1 with TRBJ1-5, with D hard to call. Germline CDR1 is MNHNS and CDR2 is SASEGT. This CDR3 has 12 residues. Trimming stripped 3 bases from V and 4 bases from J, with 4 bases between. Here the CDR3 DNA reads TGTGCCAGCAGTGACCCTAATCAGCCCCAGCATTTT. It codes for CASSDPNQPQHF.

As regards this clone: At one end, the junction sequence differs from germline, possibly due to a read error. The chain links TRBV18 to TRBJ2-7, with D perhaps TRBD1 (6 bases). This CDR3 region has 13 residues. Germline V gives CDR1 KGHSH, CDR2 LQKENI. The CDR3 DNA sequence: TGTGCCAGCTCACCACCGGGGTCCGGACAGAAATGTTTC. The encoded protein is CASSPPGSGQKCF.

This chain links TRBV30 with TRBJ2-3; D perhaps matches TRBD1 (6 bases). The V end was cut by 5 bases, the J end by 4 bases, with 13 bases between. This CDR3 is built from 13 residues. Germline values: CDR1 GTSNPN, CDR2 SVGIG (reference sequence). CDR3 loop: CAWSENRADTQYF. CDR3 sequence (DNA): TGTGCCTGGTCAGAGAACAGGGCAGATACGCAGTATTTT.

V is TRBV21-1 and J is TRBJ1-1; TRBD1 is taken as the D call from the table, unchecked against the DNA. TRBV21-1 is listed as a pseudogene. This CDR3 is 12 amino acids long. The CDR3 loop is CASIDRAAEAFF. For the CDR3, the DNA is TGTGCCAGCATCGACAGGGCGGCTGAAGCTTTCTTT.

CDR3 in DNA: TGTGCCAGCAGCTTAGCTAGCCAGGGCCATCAGCCCCAGCATTTT. Translation: CASSLASQGHQPQHF. V usage is TRBV7-2 and J usage is TRBJ1-5, with a possible D match to TRBD1 (5 bases). V was cut by 0 bases and J by 5 bases, with 11 bases left in between. The CDR3 runs to 15 residues. CDR1 and CDR2 (germline): SGHTA, FQGNSA.

The chain carries TRBV5-1 and TRBJ2-7, with D hard to call. In germline, CDR1 is SGHRS, CDR2 YFSETQ. Trimming removed 4 bases at V and 0 bases at J, with 11 bases between. CDR3 size: 14 residues. The CDR3 DNA sequence: TGCGCCAGCAGCCGTTCTACCTCCTCCTACGAGCAGTACTTC. This gives the protein CASSRSTSSYEQYF.

The chain carries TRBV19 and TRBJ2-7; D is unresolved. V gave up 7 bases and J gave up 3 bases, with 19 bases separating them. Per germline, CDR1 LNHDA and CDR2 SQIVND (reference sequence). The CDR3 is 15 amino acids. In DNA, the CDR3 is TGTGCCAGTACCCCAACCCCGGCCACGGGCTACGAGCAGTACTTC. Translation gives CASTPTPATGYEQYF.

The rearrangement joins TRBV7-8 to TRBJ2-3, with TRBD1 matching over 8 bases. Per germline, CDR1 SGHVS and CDR2 FQNEAQ. The CDR3 totals 17 residues. The trim removed 1 base at V and 5 bases at J, leaving 11 bases unmatched. CDR3 DNA sequence: TGTGCCAGCAGCTTAGGTCCAGGGGGCCTGCATGTAGATACGCAGTATTTT. Translated: CASSLGPGGLHVDTQYF.

The chain couples TRBV18 to TRBJ1-1; the D gene is possibly TRBD1 (6 bases). The germline V gene encodes CDR1 KGHSH and CDR2 LQKENI. The CDR3 covers 14 residues. The V and J ends lost 5 bases and 7 bases respectively, with 17 bases between them. The CDR3 loop is CASSVDGGQVEAFF. The CDR3 region has the DNA TGTGCCAGCTCAGTAGACGGGGGGCAAGTTGAAGCTTTCTTT.

The J gene is TRBJ2-1, the V gene TRBV7-9; TRBD2 aligns across 8 bases. The germline CDR1 and CDR2 sequences are SEHNR and FQNEAQ (reference sequence). V dropped 5 bases and J dropped 6; count of bases not matched to a gene: 6. This CDR3 region has 14 residues. The CDR3, as DNA: TGTGCCAGCAGCCAAAGCGGGAGTAGCAATGAGCAGTTCTTC. It yields the protein CASSQSGSSNEQFF.

A note on this clone: Other DNA sequences in the same sample also yield this CDR3. V is TRBV18 and J is TRBJ2-7; no clear D gene. The CDR3 runs to 14 residues. CDR1 and CDR2 from the germline V gene are KGHSH and LQKENI. Trimming removed 3 bases from V and 0 bases from J, with 9 bases in between. The CDR3 DNA reads TGTGCCAGCTCACCTGGGCAGGTCTCCTACGAGCAGTACTTC. This gives the protein CASSPGQVSYEQYF.

The rearrangement joins TRBV12-5 to TRBJ1-3; D perhaps matches TRBD1 (6 bases). The germline gives CDR1 LGHNT, CDR2 FRNRAP. The V and J ends lost 3 bases and 0 bases respectively, with 12 bases between them. The CDR3 extends over 16 amino acids. CDR3: CASGFPPTGSGNTIYF. CDR3 in DNA: TGTGCTAGTGGTTTCCCCCCGACAGGCTCTGGAAACACCATATATTTT.

The chain recombines TRBV11-2 with TRBJ2-7; possibly TRBD1 for D (5 bases). V was trimmed by 5 bases and J by 0 bases, leaving 14 bases between them. The germline CDR1 and CDR2 sequences are SGHAT and FQNNGV. CDR3 length: 15 amino acids. In DNA form, the CDR3 reads TGTGCCAGCAGCACCCTCGACAGACGCTCCTACGAGCAGTACTTC. As protein: CASSTLDRRSYEQYF.

The V and J genes are TRBV27 and TRBJ1-3, with D tentatively TRBD1 (5 bases). CDR1 is MNHEY, CDR2 SMNVEV, per germline (reference sequence). Trimming shortened V by 2 bases and J by 0 bases, and 14 bases separated the two germline ends. The CDR3 length is 17 residues. CDR3 amino acids: CASSLGVPGGSGNTIYF. The DNA for the CDR3 is TGTGCCAGCAGTTTAGGGGTGCCGGGGGGCTCTGGAAACACCATATATTTT.

This clone was recorded only once. This chain joins TRBV5-1 and TRBJ2-2; 7 bases match TRBD1. This CDR3 region has 16 residues. V lost 2 bases and J lost 2; bases outside the gene matches: 6. CDR1 is SGHRS and CDR2 is YFSETQ in the germline V gene. The chain's CDR3 is CASSFRQGKNTGELFF. CDR3 nucleotide sequence: TGCGCCAGCAGCTTCAGACAGGGTAAAAACACCGGGGAGCTGTTTTTT.